A selection of T cell receptor beta chains follows, all from one sample in a study of T cell changes during pregnancy in multiple sclerosis. Sequenced by immunoSEQ multiplex PCR; TCRdb stores in-frame clones only, minus some. The sample has around 56,000 clones; 75% to 90% are singletons. The sample was peripheral blood, taken after pregnancy. These receptors originate from a female donor with multiple sclerosis, enrolled in a pregnancy study. Both conserved end residues are part of each CDR3. A D gene is named only where the DNA matches it firmly.

NA | TRBV7-2 | CASSLFESDTIYF
NA | TRBV18 | CASSLGTLLAKNIQYF
NA | TRBV2 | CASSFGQNIQYF
TRBD1 | TRBV19 | CASSSLLTGYTGELFF
TRBD2 | TRBV7-3 | CASSPGLARDNEQFF
NA | TRBV4-2 | CASSQDRGYEQYF
TRBD1 | TRBV12-5 | CASGELSTGFDGYTF
TRBD1 | TRBV11-2 | CASSPGQGYGYTF
NA | TRBV2 | CASSNQGNSPLHF
TRBD2 | TRBV5-1 | CASSLAVAGDTDTQYF